The clone carrying this T cell receptor beta chain was observed a handful of times. Germline V CDR1 and CDR2: LNHDA, SQIVND (reference sequence). This CDR3 has 15 amino acids. V lost 4 bases to trimming and J lost 7 bases, with 16 bases between them. Every one of the donors was a healthy Caucasian. The data stem from a study of identical twins. Each cDNA held unique molecular identifiers, and template switching gave it a universal primer site. TCRdb redid the calling of the 5' RACE reads with MiXCR, one entry per CDR3 protein. Of about 220,000 distinct CDR3 sequences in the sample, 5.5% to 7.5% are singletons; the top ten hold about 15%. The sample was also linked to a second study, of T cells expressing NK-cell markers.

The V and J genes are TRBV19 and TRBJ2-2; a possible D gene is TRBD2 (5 bases). Sequencing was carried out using CD8+ T cells sorted from blood. The TCR was taken from a woman between 18 and 29 years old in good health. CDR3 sequence: CASSRAGLTHGELFF. The CDR3 DNA is TGTGCCAGTAGTAGAGCCGGACTCACTCACGGGGAGCTGTTTTTT.